Listed here are 29 T cell receptor beta chains from one sample, sequenced in a study of blood T cell repertoires in COVID-19. Profiled with immunoSEQ multiplex PCR; TCRdb holds only in-frame clones, not every one. The data contain some 97,000 clones, approximately 91% of them singletons. Sequenced material: peripheral blood. All receptors derive from a woman aged 60-70 years with acute or convalescent COVID-19.

This chain connects TRBV4-1 to TRBJ1-2; 8 bases fit TRBD1. Germline V gene lookup returns CDR1 MGHRA and CDR2 YSYEKL. This CDR3 has 15 amino acids. With V trimmed by 3 bases and J by 8 bases, 11 bases remained unmatched. The DNA of the CDR3 is TGCGCCAGCAGCCATTCGACAGGGGCCCACGCCGGCTACACCTTC. It codes for CASSHSTGAHAGYTF.

This chain links TRBV14 with TRBJ1-1, with TRBD1 as a possible D gene (5 bases). CDR3 length: 16 residues. The V and J ends lost 0 bases and 3 bases respectively, with 14 bases between them. Germline V gene lookup returns CDR1 SGHDN and CDR2 FVKESK. For the CDR3, the DNA is TGTGCCAGCAGCCAAGAATGGGGGAGGGGTTACACTGAAGCTTTCTTT. It specifies CASSQEWGRGYTEAFF.

This clone was detected only once. The chain has TRBV19 and TRBJ1-3, with unresolved D. CDR1 and CDR2 (germline): LNHDA, SQIVND (reference sequence). V was shortened by 5 bases and J by 0 bases, with 14 bases between the two germline ends. The CDR3 has 16 amino acids. The CDR3 DNA reads as TGTGCCAGTAGTCCCTTAGGACTGTTCTCTGGAAACACCATATATTTT. Its protein product is CASSPLGLFSGNTIYF.

Concerning this clone: Different DNA sequences within this sample yield the same CDR3. The chain recombines TRBV5-1 with TRBJ2-5, with unresolved D. This CDR3 spans 11 amino acids. V lost 3 bases to trimming and J lost 2 bases, with 2 bases between them. Germline V gene sequence: CDR1 SGHRS, CDR2 YFSETQ. CDR3 amino acids: CASSSQETQYF. CDR3 in DNA: TGCGCCAGCAGCTCGCAAGAGACCCAGTACTTC.

This chain uses TRBV28 with TRBJ2-2, with a tentative D call TRBD2 (5 bases). The V end was cut by 5 bases, the J end by 5 bases, with 12 bases between. Germline CDR1 is MDHEN and CDR2 is SYDVKM. The CDR3 contains 14 residues. The CDR3 protein is CASSPWTGTGELFF. The CDR3, as DNA: TGTGCCAGCAGTCCCTGGACGGGGACCGGGGAGCTGTTTTTT.

The chain joins TRBV18 to TRBJ1-1, with 12 bases matching TRBD1. J gave up 1 base and V 3 bases, and 6 bases lay outside the gene matches. CDR3 length: 17 amino acids. Per germline, CDR1 KGHSH and CDR2 LQKENI. The DNA of the CDR3 is TGTGCCAGCTCACCCTGGGACAGGGGGCTCAGGAACACTGAAGCTTTCTTT. This encodes CASSPWDRGLRNTEAFF.

The genes are TRBV24-1 and TRBJ1-5; D possibly corresponds to TRBD1 (6 bases). Per the germline V gene, CDR1 is KGHDR and CDR2 is SFDVKD. Trimming pared 3 bases from V and 4 bases from J, leaving 9 bases between. This CDR3 has 14 amino acids. For the CDR3, the DNA is TGTGCCACCAGTGATGTTACAGGGAATCAGCCCCAGCATTTT. It encodes CATSDVTGNQPQHF.

The J gene is TRBJ1-5, the V gene TRBV25-1; D is unresolved. CDR1 is MGHDK and CDR2 is SYGVNS in the germline V gene. The CDR3 spans 14 residues. V lost 2 bases and J lost 9, with 14 bases in between. CDR3 in DNA: TGTGCCAGCAGTGAAGCGAGGGCCGGTGGGCCCCAGCATTTT. Its translation: CASSEARAGGPQHF.

The chain employs TRBV12-5 and TRBJ1-2; TRBD1 might be the D (6 bases). Trimming cost V 2 bases and J 10 bases, with 14 bases left between them. The germline V gene encodes CDR1 LGHNT and CDR2 FRNRAP. The CDR3 totals 13 residues. The CDR3 bases are TGTGCTAGTGGTTTGTCAGGGGCTAAGGTCTACACCTTC. Protein: CASGLSGAKVYTF.

This chain joins TRBV7-6 and TRBJ2-2; D ambiguous. V lost 1 base to trimming and J lost 2 bases, with 8 bases between them. The CDR3 consists of 15 residues. Germline CDR1 and CDR2: SGHVS and FNYEAQ. The CDR3 loop is CASSLDPVNTGELFF. CDR3 in DNA: TGTGCCAGCAGCTTAGACCCGGTTAACACCGGGGAGCTGTTTTTT.

The CDR3 loop reads CASSLGRENYGYTF. In nucleotides, the CDR3 is TGTGCCAGCAGCTTAGGGAGGGAGAACTATGGCTACACCTTC. J is TRBJ1-2 and V is TRBV7-9; D unresolved. With 1 base removed from V and 2 bases from J, the gap between germline ends came to 8 bases. The CDR3 loop spans 14 amino acids. Germline V gene sequence: CDR1 SEHNR, CDR2 FQNEAQ (reference sequence).

The rearrangement joins TRBV29-1 to TRBJ1-2, with 8 bases matching TRBD1. Germline trimming cut 8 bases from V and 8 bases from J; bases unmatched to any gene: 16. Looked up from germline, CDR1 is SQVTM and CDR2 is ANQGSEA. The CDR3 consists of 14 residues. The CDR3: CSFLDGTGPSGYTF. The CDR3 DNA reads as TGCAGCTTTCTTGATGGGACAGGTCCCTCGGGCTACACCTTC.

This clone was seen once. V gene TRBV7-9 combines with J gene TRBJ2-5, with 10 positions matching TRBD1. The CDR3 runs 18 residues. Germline V gene sequence: CDR1 SEHNR, CDR2 FQNEAQ (reference sequence). With V trimmed by 5 bases and J by 5 bases, 17 bases remained unmatched. The CDR3 DNA follows: TGTGCCAGCAGCACACCGGGACAGGGGTCCCAGTTCGGGGAGACCCAGTACTTC. This codes for CASSTPGQGSQFGETQYF.

The V call is TRBV5-1, the J call TRBJ2-7; 12 positions match TRBD2. V dropped 7 bases and J dropped 2; count of bases not matched to a gene: 7. CDR3 length: 15 amino acids. Germline V CDR1 and CDR2: SGHRS, YFSETQ. CDR3 nucleotide sequence: TGCGCCAGCTCACTAGCTAGCGGGAGGGCCTACGAGCAGTACTTC. Its protein product is CASSLASGRAYEQYF.

This chain links TRBV24-1 with TRBJ1-1, with 8 bases that match TRBD1. V lost 2 bases to trimming and J lost 0 bases; unmatched junction nucleotides: 4. Looked up from germline, CDR1 is KGHDR and CDR2 is SFDVKD. CDR3 length: 16 amino acids. The CDR3 region is CATSDSGTGMNTEAFF. The CDR3 DNA reads TGTGCCACCAGTGATTCCGGGACAGGAATGAACACTGAAGCTTTCTTT.

This clone occurred a few times. The rearrangement uses TRBV7-9 and TRBJ1-1, with D possibly being TRBD1 (6 bases). Trimming left V 5 bases short and J 2 bases short, with 18 bases between. The CDR3 spans 16 residues. Germline lookup yields CDR1 SEHNR and CDR2 FQNEAQ (reference sequence). This CDR3 is CASSLSLRGSNTEAFF. As DNA, the CDR3 is TGTGCCAGCAGCCTATCCCTCAGGGGAAGCAACACTGAAGCTTTCTTT.

This clone was seen once. The chain employs TRBV5-5 and TRBJ2-1; the match to TRBD2 covers 10 bases. V lost 4 bases and J lost 7; bases outside the gene matches: 8. Germline CDR1 and CDR2: SGHKS and YYEKEE (reference sequence). The CDR3 consists of 15 residues. CDR3 sequence reads: CASSPRTSGANEQFF. CDR3 bases: TGTGCCAGCAGCCCTCGGACTAGCGGCGCAAATGAGCAGTTCTTC. Full variable domain (outside the CDR3, taken from reference TRBV5-5 and TRBJ2-1): DAGVTQSPTHLIKTRGQQVTLRCSPISGHKSVSWYQQVLGQGPQFIFQYYEKEERGRGNFPDRFSARQFPNYSSELNVNALLLGDSALYLCASSPRTSGANEQFFGPGTRLTVL.

The genes are TRBV18 and TRBJ2-5, with TRBD2 matching 10 bases. With 1 base clipped from V and 5 bases from J, the junction kept 7 bases outside the gene matches. The germline CDR1 and CDR2 sequences are KGHSH and LQKENI. The CDR3 runs 16 residues. CDR3 coding DNA: TGTGCCAGCTCACCACTGGGATCTAGCGGGAGTGAGACCCAGTACTTC. Its protein product is CASSPLGSSGSETQYF.

This rearrangement joins TRBV10-2 to TRBJ2-1; 7 bases match TRBD1. CDR3 length: 13 residues. Germline V gives CDR1 WSHSY, CDR2 SAAADI. The J segment lost 2 bases and the V segment lost 8 bases, leaving 3 bases of the junction unmatched. CDR3 coding DNA: TGCGCCAGCCGGGACAGCGCCTACAATGAGCAGTTCTTC. Residues: CASRDSAYNEQFF.

The count of this clone is one. The chain carries TRBV5-4 and TRBJ1-3; 7 positions match TRBD1. In germline, CDR1 is SGHNT, CDR2 YYREEE (reference sequence). With 3 bases clipped from V and 0 bases from J, the junction kept 3 bases outside the gene matches. This CDR3 is built from 15 residues. The CDR3 protein is CASSSRTGSGNTIYF. Written as DNA, the CDR3 is TGTGCCAGCAGCTCACGGACAGGCTCTGGAAACACCATATATTTT.

The genes are TRBV27 and TRBJ2-1, with TRBD1 matching over 8 bases. Germline-derived CDR1 and CDR2 are MNHEY and SMNVEV (reference sequence). V lost 0 bases, J lost 7 bases, and 5 bases stayed unmatched. The CDR3 consists of 15 residues. The CDR3 spells CASSLSPGGANEQFF. Written as DNA, the CDR3 is TGTGCCAGCAGTTTATCCCCAGGGGGCGCGAATGAGCAGTTCTTC.

The chain employs TRBV19 and TRBJ1-1; the match to TRBD1 covers 10 bases. Germline V lookup: CDR1 LNHDA, CDR2 SQIVND (reference sequence). Trimming at V came to 5 bases and at J to 0 bases, leaving 6 bases not matched to a gene. The CDR3 runs 16 residues. CDR3 protein: CASSFRDRGLNTEAFF. The CDR3 coding sequence is TGTGCCAGTAGTTTCCGGGACAGGGGATTGAACACTGAAGCTTTCTTT.

This sequence joins TRBV19 and TRBJ2-3; D call uncertain. The CDR3 length is 14 residues. The V and J ends lost 3 bases and 8 bases respectively, with 15 bases between them. The germline V gene encodes CDR1 LNHDA and CDR2 SQIVND (reference sequence). The CDR3 bases are TGTGCCAGTAGTATCCGCGGTCCCCCGATTACGCAGTATTTT. Its translation: CASSIRGPPITQYF.

The chain joins TRBV12-3 or TRBV12-4 to TRBJ1-2; D unresolved. The CDR3 runs 13 residues. The V end lost 5 bases, the J end lost 7 bases, and 14 bases lay between the germline ends. DNA for the CDR3: TGTGCCAGCAGTGAGAGTCCGGGAAGTGGCTACACCTTC. It encodes CASSESPGSGYTF.

This clone was counted a single time. The V gene is TRBV10-1, the J gene TRBJ1-1, with 9 bases fitting TRBD1. Germline loops: CDR1 WNHNN, CDR2 SYGVQD (reference sequence). The V and J ends lost 6 bases and 1 base, in that order; junction bases with no gene match: 0. CDR3 length: 13 amino acids. The CDR3 sequence is CASRGQGNTEAFF. CDR3 coding DNA: TGCGCCAGCAGGGGACAGGGGAACACTGAAGCTTTCTTT.

V and J are TRBV11-2 and TRBJ1-2; D remains unclear. Trimming took 1 base from V and 9 from J, leaving 12 bases between them. The CDR3 loop spans 13 amino acids. Germline V gene data show CDR1 as SGHAT and CDR2 as FQNNGV. The CDR3 DNA reads TGTGCCAGCAGCTTAGGCCTCGACGGGAGCTACACCTTC. Translation gives CASSLGLDGSYTF.

In this sample, this clone turned up a few times. The chain carries TRBV5-4 and TRBJ1-1; D may be TRBD1 (5 bases). Trimming left V 4 bases short and J 5 bases short, with 21 bases between. The length of the CDR3 is 16 residues. From germline, CDR1 is SGHNT and CDR2 YYREEE (reference sequence). This CDR3 reads CASSPTNVVGGTEAFF. The CDR3 DNA sequence: TGTGCCAGCAGCCCCACCAACGTGGTGGGGGGTACTGAAGCTTTCTTT.

This chain links TRBV15 with TRBJ1-3; no clear D gene. The CDR3 runs to 13 residues. V dropped 0 bases and J dropped 8 bases, with 8 bases sitting between them. CDR1 is LNHNV, CDR2 YYDKDF, per germline (reference sequence). The CDR3 DNA reads TGTGCCACCAGCAGAGATATTCGGGACACCATATATTTT. Translation gives CATSRDIRDTIYF. The variable domain in full, with the rest retrieved from reference TRBV15 and TRBJ1-3, is DAMVIQNPRYQVTQFGKPVTLSCSQTLNHNVMYWYQQKSSQAPKLLFHYYDKDFNNEADTPDNFQSRRPNTSFCFLDIRSPGLGDTAMYLCATSRDIRDTIYFGEGSWLTVV.

The J gene is TRBJ1-2, the V gene TRBV19, with no clear D. From germline, CDR1 is LNHDA and CDR2 SQIVND (reference sequence). This CDR3 comprises 15 residues. Trimming took off 1 base at V and 4 bases at J, with 13 bases between the two ends. The CDR3 DNA is TGTGCCAGTAGTATAGGGCATTATTCAATCTATGGCTACACCTTC. Amino acid sequence: CASSIGHYSIYGYTF.